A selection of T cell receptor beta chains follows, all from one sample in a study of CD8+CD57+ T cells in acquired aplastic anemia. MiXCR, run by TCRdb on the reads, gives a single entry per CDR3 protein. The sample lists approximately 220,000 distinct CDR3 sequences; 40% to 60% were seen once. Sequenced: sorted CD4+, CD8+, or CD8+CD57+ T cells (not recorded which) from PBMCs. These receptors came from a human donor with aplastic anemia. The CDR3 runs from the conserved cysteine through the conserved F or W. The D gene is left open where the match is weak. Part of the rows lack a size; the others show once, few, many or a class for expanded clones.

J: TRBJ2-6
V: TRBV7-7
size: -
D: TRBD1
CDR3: CASSIGTGGSGANVLTF
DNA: TGTGCCAGCAGCATCGGGACAGGTGGGTCTGGGGCCAACGTCCTGACTTTC

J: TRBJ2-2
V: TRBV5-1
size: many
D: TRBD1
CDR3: CASKTGVTGELFF
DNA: TGCGCCAGCAAGACAGGGGTCACCGGGGAGCTGTTTTTT

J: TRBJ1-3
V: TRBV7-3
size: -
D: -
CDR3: CASSRLGGALSGNTIYF
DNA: TGTGCCAGCAGCCGATTGGGCGGGGCCCTCTCTGGAAACACCATATATTTT

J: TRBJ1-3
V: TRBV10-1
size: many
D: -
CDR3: CASTPNSGNTIYF
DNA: TGCGCCAGCACCCCCAACTCTGGAAACACCATATATTTT

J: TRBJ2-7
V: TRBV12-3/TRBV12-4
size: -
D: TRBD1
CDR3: CASKGQSSYEQYF
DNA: TGTGCCAGCAAGGGACAGAGCTCCTACGAGCAGTACTTC

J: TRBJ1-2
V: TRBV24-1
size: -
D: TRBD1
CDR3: CATSDSRTGGYGYTF
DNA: TGTGCCACCAGTGATTCCCGGACAGGAGGCTATGGCTACACCTTC

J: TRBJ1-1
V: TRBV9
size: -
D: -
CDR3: CASSVAYDTEAFF
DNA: TGTGCCAGCAGCGTAGCTTACGACACTGAAGCTTTCTTT

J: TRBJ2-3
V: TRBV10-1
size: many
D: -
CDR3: CASARTDTQYF
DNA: TGCGCCAGCGCTCGCACAGATACGCAGTATTTT

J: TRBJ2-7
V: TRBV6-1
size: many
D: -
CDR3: CASNQGGEQYF
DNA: TGTGCCAGCAACCAGGGGGGCGAGCAGTACTTC

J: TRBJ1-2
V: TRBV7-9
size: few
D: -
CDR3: CASSLNGDTYGYTF
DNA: TGTGCCAGCAGCTTAAACGGGGACACCTATGGCTACACCTTC

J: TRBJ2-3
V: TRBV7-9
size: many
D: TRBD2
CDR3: CASSLRASGGAGDTQYF
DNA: TGTGCCAGCAGCCTACGGGCTAGCGGGGGGGCCGGGGATACGCAGTATTTT